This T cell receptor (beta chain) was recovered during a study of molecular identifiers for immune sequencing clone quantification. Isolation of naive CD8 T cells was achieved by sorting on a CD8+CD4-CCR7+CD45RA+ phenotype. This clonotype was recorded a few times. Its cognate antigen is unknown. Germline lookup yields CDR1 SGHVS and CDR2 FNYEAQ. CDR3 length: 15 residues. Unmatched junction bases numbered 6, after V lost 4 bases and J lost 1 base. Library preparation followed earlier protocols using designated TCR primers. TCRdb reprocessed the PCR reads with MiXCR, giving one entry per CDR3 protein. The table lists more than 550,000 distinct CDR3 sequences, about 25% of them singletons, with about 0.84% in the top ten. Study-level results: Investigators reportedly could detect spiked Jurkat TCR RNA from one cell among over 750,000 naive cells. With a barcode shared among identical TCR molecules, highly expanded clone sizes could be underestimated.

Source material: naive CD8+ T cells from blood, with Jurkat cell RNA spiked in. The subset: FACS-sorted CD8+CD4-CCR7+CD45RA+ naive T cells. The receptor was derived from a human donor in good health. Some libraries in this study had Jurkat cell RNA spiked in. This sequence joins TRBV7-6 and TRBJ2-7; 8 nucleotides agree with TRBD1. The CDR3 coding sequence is TGTGCCAGCAGCTCGGGGACAGGCTGGTCCTACGAGCAGTACTTC. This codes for CASSSGTGWSYEQYF. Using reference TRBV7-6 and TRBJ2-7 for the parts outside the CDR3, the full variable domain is GAGVSQSPRYKVTKRGQDVALRCDPISGHVSLYWYRQALGQGPEFLTYFNYEAQQDKSGLPNDRFSAERPEGSISTLTIQRTEQRDSAMYRCASSSGTGWSYEQYFGPGTRLTVT.